The entry that follows covers one TCR beta chain sequence. The antigen is not known. The TCR cDNA carried a universal primer site and UMIs from 5'RACE template switching. Via MiXCR, TCRdb re-called the 5' RACE reads, giving one row per CDR3 protein. The sample lists about 500,000 distinct CDR3 sequences, around 17% occurring once. The data derive from a study of T cells after yellow fever vaccination. Study as a whole: Fractions of low cell number were prepared using SMART-Seq v4 Ultra Low Input. Study results and limitations: Abundant contaminating clonotypes from the bulk population could appear in FACS-sorted repertoires. At around 96% for CD4 and approximately 89% for CD8, most primary-vaccination clones showed up again after the booster.

The CDR3 is 14 amino acids. V lost 2 bases to trimming and J lost 4 bases, with 11 bases between them. Germline V gene data show CDR1 as SGHTA and CDR2 as FQGTGA. The chain couples TRBV7-3 to TRBJ1-1, with D possibly being TRBD1 (6 bases). The sequence derives from a man aged 18 to 35 who received the YFV17D yellow fever vaccine. Source: PBMCs, taken 5 days after the first yellow fever vaccination. CDR3 nucleotides: TGTGCCAGCAGCTTAGATGGCAGGGGCACTGAAGCTTTCTTT. As protein: CASSLDGRGTEAFF.